This T cell receptor beta chain stems from a study of metastatic and nonmetastatic thyroid tumors. Overall study context: Malignant and benign thyroid patients had repertoires compared in peripheral blood and tumor or nodule tissue.

Every patient underwent thyroid surgery untreated. In regard to this clone: Its antigen remains unknown.

Per the study methods: To classify distant metastasis in papillary thyroid cancer, a model was built from CDR3 differences across clinicopathological groups. With MiXCR, TCRdb reprocessed the PCR reads. TCRdb, rather than the study authors, made the V and J calls. This sample carries approximately 32,000 clones, roughly 15% of them seen once, and the ten largest clones take 19%. This CDR3 contains 16 residues. CDR1 and CDR2 (germline): LNHDA, SQIVND (reference sequence). V gave up 1 base and J gave up 3 bases; unmatched junction bases: 9. Whole-study results and caveats: Reports indicated that malignant thyroid tumors showed significantly higher TCR beta diversity than benign nodules did, in blood and tumor.

Sample: blood. The chain is built from TRBV19 and TRBJ2-7; TRBD1 matches 7 bases. This clonotype was obtained from a male donor with papillary thyroid cancer or a benign thyroid nodule (not recorded which). Some clones in this sample may be carry-over from other donors' samples. Here the CDR3 DNA reads TGTGCCAGTAGTATAGCCCCGACAGGGTTGGACTACGAGCAGTACTTC. It is translated as CASSIAPTGLDYEQYF.